This note documents a single T cell receptor (beta chain) sequence. The antigen this receptor binds is unknown. Per-nucleotide qualities are absent, and no much larger clonotype sits a single base away. The source of the sample is a study of blood T cell repertoires in COVID-19 (dated by TCRdb to about 2020). About the full investigation: The collaborator samples originated in the United States, Italy and Spain and spanned the acute and convalescent phases of COVID-19. Sample metadata almost always included a de-identified subject ID, COVID-19 status, age in years and sex. The material from the prospective study consisted of cDNA or gDNA derived from T cells, B-cell-depleted T cells, or PBMCs. The repertoires were released in a freely available public database intended as a resource for research on the immune response to SARS-CoV-2. Deeply sampled blood TCRbeta repertoires from subjects exposed to, actively infected with, or recovered from COVID-19 were included in the dataset. HLA class I and class II types, where available, came from metadata supplied by the sample provider rather than from assay-based typing. The samples were drawn from two sources: the first 160 participants of the ongoing ImmuneRACE study, and 950 to 1,500 subjects contributed by 6 global collaborators.

Participants in the prospective study were enrolled through a virtual design, were aged 18 to 89 years, and lived in approximately 25 United States geographic areas. Cohort assignment in the prospective study relied on participant-reported clinical history from a screening survey and a study questionnaire. Recovered participants in ImmuneRACE Cohort 3 were defined by two consecutive negative NP/OP PCR tests, clearance by a healthcare professional, or resolution of symptoms. Mobile phlebotomists in the prospective study collected whole blood, serum and a nasopharyngeal or oropharyngeal swab from every participant. Prospective study participants could optionally give additional blood draws and questionnaires over an approximately 2-month period. Blood samples from the prospective study were shipped frozen or at room temperature prior to DNA extraction. Overall study results and their limits: How much clinical and demographic metadata was included differed by source and by participant, and the metadata was provided uncurated.

The immunoSEQ Assay, a bias-controlled multiplex PCR, was used to amplify TCRbeta CDR3 regions from genomic DNA. Under the source paper's analysis protocol: The number of nucleated cells in each sample was estimated from the amplification of reference gene primers within the assay. Sequence reads were collapsed and filtered to measure the absolute abundance of every unique TCRbeta CDR3 rearrangement. For each sample, productive Simpson clonality was calculated as the square root of Simpson's diversity index across productive rearrangements. TCRdb stores this immuneACCESS table with in-frame sequences only. Part of the clones is absent; in the studies checked, under half of the shortfall reflects unresolved V genes, and no reason is known for the rest. Clone size and V and J calls were adopted from that table, with D and trimming inferred from the DNA. This sample has 180,000 or so clones in its table, and around four fifths of those were observed once. Clones ranked in the top ten supply 4% to 4.5% of the sample.

Sequencing input: PBMCs or T cells enriched from blood (not recorded which). The TCR was taken from a woman aged 45 to 65 who had recovered from COVID-19.

CDR3 region: CASSLRGGLAGVGANVLTF. The DNA reads as follows: TGTGCCAGCAGCTTAAGGGGTGGACTAGCGGGAGTAGGGGCCAACGTCCTGACTTTC. The rearrangement combines TRBV11-2 with TRBJ2-6, with 13 central nucleotides matching TRBD2. CDR1 SGHAT and CDR2 FQNNGV were looked up in the germline V gene. Trimming removed 2 bases from V and 4 bases from J; the gene matches leave 8 bases unexplained. There are 19 amino acids in the CDR3, from cysteine to phenylalanine inclusive. The read is trimmed to its CDR3 DNA, 57 bases read in frame from base 1. Extended through the reference TRBV11-2 and TRBJ2-6 proteins, this CDR3 yields the full variable domain: EAGVAQSPRYKIIEKRQSVAFWCNPISGHATLYWYQQILGQGPKLLIQFQNNGVVDDSQLPKDRFSAERLKGVDSTLKIQPAKLEDSAVYLCASSLRGGLAGVGANVLTFGAGSRLTVL.